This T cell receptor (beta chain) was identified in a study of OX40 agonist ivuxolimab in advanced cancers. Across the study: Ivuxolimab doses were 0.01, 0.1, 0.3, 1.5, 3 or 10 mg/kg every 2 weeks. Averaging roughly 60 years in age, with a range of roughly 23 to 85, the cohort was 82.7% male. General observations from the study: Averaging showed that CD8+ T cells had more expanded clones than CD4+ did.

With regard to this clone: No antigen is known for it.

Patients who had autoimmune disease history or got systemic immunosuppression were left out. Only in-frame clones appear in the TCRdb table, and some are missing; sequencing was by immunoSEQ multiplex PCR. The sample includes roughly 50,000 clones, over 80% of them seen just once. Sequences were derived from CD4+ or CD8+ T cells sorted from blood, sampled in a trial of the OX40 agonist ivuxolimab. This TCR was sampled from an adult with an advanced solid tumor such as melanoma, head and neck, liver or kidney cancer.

In nucleotides, the CDR3 is TGTGCCACCAGCAGAGTTCGAAGCGGGGGGTGGAGAGATACGCAGTATTTT. Its translation is CATSRVRSGGWRDTQYF. The rearrangement links TRBV15 to TRBJ2-3, with 9 nucleotides matching TRBD2. V was clipped by 1 base and J by 5 bases; unmatched bases: 10. CDR1 and CDR2 from the germline V gene are LNHNV and YYDKDF (reference sequence). CDR3 length: 17 residues.